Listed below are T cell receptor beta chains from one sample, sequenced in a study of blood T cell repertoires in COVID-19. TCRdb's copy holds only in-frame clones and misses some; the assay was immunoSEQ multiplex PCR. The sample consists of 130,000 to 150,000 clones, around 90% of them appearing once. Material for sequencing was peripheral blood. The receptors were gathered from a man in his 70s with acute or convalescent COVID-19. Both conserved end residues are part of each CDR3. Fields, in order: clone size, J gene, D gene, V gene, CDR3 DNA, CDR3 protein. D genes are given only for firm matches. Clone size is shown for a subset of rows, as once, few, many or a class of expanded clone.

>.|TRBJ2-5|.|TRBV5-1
TGCGCCAGCAGGTATAGGTCTGAATGGGCGGGAAAGGAGACCCAGTACTTC
CASRYRSEWAGKETQYF
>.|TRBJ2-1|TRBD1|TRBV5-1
TGCGCCAGCGGACAGGGGACAGGGTGGGATGAGCAGTTCTTC
CASGQGTGWDEQFF
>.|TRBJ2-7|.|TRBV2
TGTGCCAGCAGTCCTTTAAACTACGAGCAGTACTTC
CASSPLNYEQYF
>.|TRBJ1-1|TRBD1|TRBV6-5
TGTGCCAGCAGTTACTCTAGACAGGGGGACACTGAAGCTTTCTTT
CASSYSRQGDTEAFF
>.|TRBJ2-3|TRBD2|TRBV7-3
TGTGCCAGCAGCCGACGCCACCTAATGGGCGGGAGTACAGATACGCAGTATTTT
CASSRRHLMGGSTDTQYF
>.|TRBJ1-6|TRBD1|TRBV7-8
TGTGCCAGCAGCTTAGGGACAGGAGCTTCACCCCTCCACTTT
CASSLGTGASPLHF
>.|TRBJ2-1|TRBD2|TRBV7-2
TGTGCCAGCAGCTTATTAAGGACTAGCGGATATAATGAGCAGTTCTTC
CASSLLRTSGYNEQFF
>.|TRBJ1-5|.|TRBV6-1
TGTGCCAGCAGTGAGAGTCTGAATAGCAATCAGCCCCAGCATTTT
CASSESLNSNQPQHF
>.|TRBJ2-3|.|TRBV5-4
TGTGCCAGCAGCTTCAGTACAGATACGCAGTATTTT
CASSFSTDTQYF
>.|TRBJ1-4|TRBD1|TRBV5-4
TGTGCCAGCAGCATCCGGGACAGGGGAGGTGAAAAACTGTTTTTT
CASSIRDRGGEKLFF
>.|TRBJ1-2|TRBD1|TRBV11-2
TGTGCCAGCAGCTTAACTGTGGGACAGCTTCCCCCCTACACCTTC
CASSLTVGQLPPYTF
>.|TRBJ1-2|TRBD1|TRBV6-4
TGTGCCAGCAGTGAGGGACAGAACTATGGCTACACCTTC
CASSEGQNYGYTF
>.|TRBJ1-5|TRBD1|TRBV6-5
TGTGCCAGCAGGGGGACAGGGACGCAGCCCCAGCATTTT
CASRGTGTQPQHF
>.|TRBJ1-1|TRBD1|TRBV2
TGTGCCAGCAGTTGGGGTGGCAGGGGGTACACTGAAGCTTTCTTT
CASSWGGRGYTEAFF
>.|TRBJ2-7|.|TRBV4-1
TGCGCCAGCAGCCAAGTATTTATTAGGGGGGACTACTCCTACGAGCAGTACTTC
CASSQVFIRGDYSYEQYF
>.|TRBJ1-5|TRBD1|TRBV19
TGTGCCAGTAGTACCGGGACAGGGGGCTCCGACCAGCCCCAGCATTTT
CASSTGTGGSDQPQHF
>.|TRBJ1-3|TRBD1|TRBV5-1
TGCGCCAGCAGCCCGGCGGGGACAGGGCCTGGAAACACCATATATTTT
CASSPAGTGPGNTIYF
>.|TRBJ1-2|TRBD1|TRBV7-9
TGTGCCAGCAGCTTAGAAGAAACAGGGGGCTTCTATGGCTACACCTTC
CASSLEETGGFYGYTF
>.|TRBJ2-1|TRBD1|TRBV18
TGTGCCAGCTCACCGGACAGGAGCTCCTACAATGAGCAGTTCTTC
CASSPDRSSYNEQFF
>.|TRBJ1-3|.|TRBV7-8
TGTGCCAGCAGCTTAGTGGCCCCGCTGGGAAACACCATATATTTT
CASSLVAPLGNTIYF
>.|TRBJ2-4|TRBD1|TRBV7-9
TGTGCCAGCGCACCCTGGGACAGGGCCATGGGGGAAAACATTCAGTACTTC
CASAPWDRAMGENIQYF
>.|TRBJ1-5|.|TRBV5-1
TGCGCCAGCAGCTTGGGATCTGCAGGGAATCAGCCCCAGCATTTT
CASSLGSAGNQPQHF
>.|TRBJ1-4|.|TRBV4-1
TGCGCCAGCAGCCAAGATCAAAGAGTTATTCATAATGAAAAACTGTTTTTT
CASSQDQRVIHNEKLFF
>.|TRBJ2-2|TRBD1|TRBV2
TGTGCCAGCAGGATTGGGACAGGGGGATACACCGGGGAGCTGTTTTTT
CASRIGTGGYTGELFF
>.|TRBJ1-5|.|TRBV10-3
TGTGCCATCAGGACTTCCGAGGGCGGGGGAAATCAGCCCCAGCATTTT
CAIRTSEGGGNQPQHF
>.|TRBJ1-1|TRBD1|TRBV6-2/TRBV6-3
TGTGCCAGCAGTTACGTACAGGGGGCTGAAGCTTTCTTT
CASSYVQGAEAFF
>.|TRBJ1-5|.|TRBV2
TGTGCCAGCAGTTCTGACAGCTATAGCAATCAGCCCCAGCATTTT
CASSSDSYSNQPQHF
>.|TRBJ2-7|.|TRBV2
TGTGCCAGCAGTGATTTTGGTAGCTCCTACGAGCAGTACTTC
CASSDFGSSYEQYF
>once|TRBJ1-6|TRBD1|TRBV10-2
TGCGCCAGCAGCTCCGGGACAGAGAATTCACCCCTCCACTTT
CASSSGTENSPLHF
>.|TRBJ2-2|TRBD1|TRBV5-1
TGCGCCAGCAGCACGCTGACAGGGGCGAACACCGGGGAGCTGTTTTTT
CASSTLTGANTGELFF
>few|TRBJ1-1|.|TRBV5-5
TGTGCCAGCAGCTTGGCCTTAGAAGCTTTCTTT
CASSLALEAFF
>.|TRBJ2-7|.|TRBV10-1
TGCGCCAGCAGTTTCGGCTACGAGCAGTACTTC
CASSFGYEQYF
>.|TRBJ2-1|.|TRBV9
TGTGCCAGCAGCGTTACAGGGAGCTCCTACAATGAGCAGTTCTTC
CASSVTGSSYNEQFF
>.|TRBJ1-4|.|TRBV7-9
TGTGCCAGCAGCCCCCGCCTGGAGGAAAAACTGTTTTTT
CASSPRLEEKLFF
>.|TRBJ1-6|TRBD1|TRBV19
TGTGCCAGTACCTCATTCGGACAGGGATCGTTTTCACCCCTCCACTTT
CASTSFGQGSFSPLHF
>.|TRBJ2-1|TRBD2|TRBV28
TGTGCCAGCAGGTTCCCGGGACTAGCGGGAGCTAGGGGGCAGTTCTTC
CASRFPGLAGARGQFF
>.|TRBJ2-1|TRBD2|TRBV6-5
TGTGCCAGCAGTCCGCCAGCGGGAGGGCGGAATGAGCAGTTCTTC
CASSPPAGGRNEQFF
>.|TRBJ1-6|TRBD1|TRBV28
TGTGCCAGCAGTCCCCAGACAGGGGGCGTTCGGAATTCACCCCTCCACTTT
CASSPQTGGVRNSPLHF
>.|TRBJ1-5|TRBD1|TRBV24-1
TGTGCCACCAGGAAACAGGGGAATAGCAATCAGCCCCAGCATTTT
CATRKQGNSNQPQHF
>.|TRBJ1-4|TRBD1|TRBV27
TGTGCCAGCAGTACATTTGCGAGACAGGGGAATGAAAAACTGTTTTTT
CASSTFARQGNEKLFF
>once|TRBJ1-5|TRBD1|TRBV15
TGTGCCACCAGCAGGATGGACAGGGAGTTTGGCAATCAGCCCCAGCATTTT
CATSRMDREFGNQPQHF
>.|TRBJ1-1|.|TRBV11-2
TGTGCCAGCAACCGGGGGTTGAACACTGAAGCTTTCTTT
CASNRGLNTEAFF
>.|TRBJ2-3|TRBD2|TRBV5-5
TGTGCCAGCAGCAATCGACAGGTTAGGACTAGCGGGGGGCTCACAGATACGCAGTATTTT
CASSNRQVRTSGGLTDTQYF
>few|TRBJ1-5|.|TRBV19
TGTGCCAGTAGTATAGCCCCCCCGGGTCAGCCCCAGCATTTT
CASSIAPPGQPQHF
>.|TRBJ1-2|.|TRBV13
TGTGCCAGCAGCTTCCAGCGAAACTATGGCTACACCTTC
CASSFQRNYGYTF
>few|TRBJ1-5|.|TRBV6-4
TGTGCCAGCAGTGACTCCTCGGCAGGGGTCTGCCAGCCCCAGCATTTT
CASSDSSAGVCQPQHF
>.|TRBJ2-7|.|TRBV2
TGTGCCAGCAGGCAAACAGGCAGCACCGGCGAGCAGTACTTC
CASRQTGSTGEQYF
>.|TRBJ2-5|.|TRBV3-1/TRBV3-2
TGTGCCAGCAGCCAAGGTCTAGCGGAGACCCAGTACTTC
CASSQGLAETQYF
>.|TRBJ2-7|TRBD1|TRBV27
TGTGCCAGCAGAATACAGGGGGCGGGAAGCGAGCAGTACTTC
CASRIQGAGSEQYF
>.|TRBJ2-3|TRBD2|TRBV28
TGTGCCAGCAGTTTATATTCTAGCGGGTACACAGATACGCAGTATTTT
CASSLYSSGYTDTQYF